This T cell receptor beta chain was identified during a study of cytomegalovirus exposure and HLA in healthy donors. About the research overall: Of several hundred genotyped donors, about 81% clustered with self-reported Caucasian donors.

This clone has just one count. PCR was performed using 60 Vbeta and 13 Jbeta primers. TCRdb keeps only in-frame clones here, not all; method: immunoSEQ multiplex PCR. The sample includes roughly 90,000 clones, around 80% of them seen just once. V dropped 1 base and J dropped 5 bases, with 14 bases sitting between them. Germline V gene data show CDR1 as SGHVS and CDR2 as FQNEAQ. The CDR3 has 15 residues. It was healthy bone marrow donors who served as donors. V usage is TRBV7-8 and J usage is TRBJ1-2, with a possible D match to TRBD1 (5 bases). Sequencing used PBMCs. The receptor was isolated from a man aged 30-40 years in good health and CMV-seronegative. The CDR3 here is CASSLEGQGIYGYTF. DNA of the CDR3: TGTGCCAGCAGCTTAGAGGGGCAGGGAATTTATGGCTACACCTTC.